This TCR beta chain was recovered during a study of blood T cell repertoires in COVID-19. The data were produced by immunoSEQ multiplex PCR, yet TCRdb's version contains in-frame clones alone and is incomplete. Of about 47,000 clones in the sample, roughly 88% were seen once. This sequence originates from a man aged 50 to 59 with active COVID-19. The sample taken for sequencing was peripheral blood.

CDR3 sequence: CASSLADLYNEQFF. DNA for the CDR3: TGCGCCAGCAGCTTGGCAGATTTATACAATGAGCAGTTCTTC. The chain employs TRBV5-1 and TRBJ2-1; D is undetermined. Germline lookup yields CDR1 SGHRS and CDR2 YFSETQ. The CDR3 length is 14 residues. V lost 0 bases, J lost 4 bases, and 8 bases lay in between.